The next 18 T cell receptor beta chains were all read from a single sample in a study of read filtering for tumor transcriptome and immune sequencing. The library was built from 400 ng RNA with molecular barcoded adaptors for alpha/delta and beta/gamma chains. TCRdb processed the reads anew with MiXCR; each CDR3 protein has one entry. The sample yields 35,000 to 40,000 distinct CDR3 sequences, roughly an eighth seen once. The source material was a population of CD138-negative cells sorted from bone marrow. These TCRs come from a donor aged 40 or over with multiple myeloma.

In its sample, this clonotype was seen many times. The chain couples TRBV7-2 to TRBJ1-4; the D gene is possibly TRBD1 (6 bases). Germline V gene sequence: CDR1 SGHTA, CDR2 FQGNSA. Trimming took 5 bases from V and 8 from J, leaving 21 bases between them. This CDR3 is built from 16 residues. The CDR3 is CASSIRTGRRGEKLFF. The CDR3 nucleotides read TGTGCCAGCAGCATCAGAACAGGGAGAAGAGGCGAAAAACTGTTTTTT.

This clonotype occurred many times. The V call is TRBV20-1, the J call TRBJ1-5; the D gene is possibly TRBD1 (5 bases). The CDR3 consists of 13 residues. CDR1 is DFQATT and CDR2 is SNEGSKA in the germline V gene (reference sequence). Trimming left V 1 base short and J 7 bases short, with 11 bases between. The CDR3 region has the DNA TGCAGTGCTAGAGGTAGCGGGGACCAGCCCCAGCATTTT. It is translated as CSARGSGDQPQHF.

This clonotype occurred a few times. Its ends do not fully match the called genes, so a read error is possible. The CDR3 reads CASSFFRGAGKTEALF. The CDR3 region has the DNA TGTGCCAGCAGTTTCTTCCGGGGCGCAGGGAAGACTGAAGCTCTCTTT. The chain carries TRBV12-3 or TRBV12-4 and TRBJ1-1, with D possibly being TRBD1 (5 bases). The CDR3 is 16 residues long.

This clonotype was picked up a small number of times. This may stem from a read error, because a much larger clone lies one nucleotide away. The chain employs TRBV7-9 and TRBJ2-7; D may correspond to TRBD1 or TRBD2 (6 bases each). CDR1 is SEHNR and CDR2 is FQNEAQ in the germline V gene (reference sequence). The CDR3 extends over 14 amino acids. The CDR3 sequence is CAGSLAEGGDEQYF. CDR3 nucleotides: TGTGCCGGCAGCTTAGCGGAAGGGGGAGACGAGCAGTACTTC. Filled out from reference TRBV7-9 and TRBJ2-7, the complete variable domain reads DTGVSQNPRHKITKRGQNVTFRCDPISEHNRLYWYRQTLGQGPEFLTYFQNEAQLEKSRLLSDRFSAERPKGSFSTLEIQRTEQGDSAMYLCAGSLAEGGDEQYFGPGTRLTVT.

This clonotype was found many times. The genes are TRBV6-2 or TRBV6-3 and TRBJ2-6; D remains ambiguous. V was shortened by 8 bases and J by 2 bases, with 10 bases between the two germline ends. The CDR3 length is 14 residues. Per the germline V gene, CDR1 is MNHEY and CDR2 is SVGEGT. The CDR3 loop is CASLDDAGANVLTF. CDR3 bases: TGTGCCAGCTTAGACGACGCTGGGGCCAACGTCCTGACTTTC.

The rearrangement joins TRBV19 to TRBJ2-3; D ambiguous. The germline V and J ends were trimmed by 10 bases and 6 bases, with 8 bases remaining between them. This CDR3 comprises 10 residues. The germline gives CDR1 LNHDA, CDR2 SQIVND (reference sequence). CDR3 region: CATRHDTQYF. The CDR3 region has the DNA TGTGCCACCAGGCACGATACGCAGTATTTT.

This clonotype was picked up many times. The chain is built from TRBV20-1 and TRBJ2-1; 11 bases match TRBD2. Germline V gives CDR1 DFQATT, CDR2 SNEGSKA (reference sequence). The CDR3 is 13 residues long. V shed 3 bases and J 6 bases; nucleotides not matched to a gene: 1. CDR3 in amino acids: CSARGLAVNEQFF. The CDR3 nucleotides read TGCAGTGCTAGGGGACTAGCGGTCAATGAGCAGTTCTTC.

This clonotype was counted ten times or more. This chain joins TRBV25-1 and TRBJ2-1; 9 nucleotides agree with TRBD1. This CDR3 is 14 amino acids long. V dropped 7 bases and J dropped 3; count of bases not matched to a gene: 4. Germline CDR1 is MGHDK and CDR2 is SYGVNS. CDR3 nucleotides: TGTGCCAGCAAGACAGGGGGAGGCTACAATGAGCAGTTCTTC. This translates into CASKTGGGYNEQFF.

This clonotype was observed at least ten times. The chain has TRBV6-2 or TRBV6-3 and TRBJ2-4; 8 nucleotides align to TRBD1. The trim removed 6 bases at V and 14 bases at J, leaving 9 bases unmatched. The length of the CDR3 is 12 residues. Germline-derived CDR1 and CDR2 are MNHEY and SVGEGT. CDR3: CASSAPGGREYF. CDR3 sequence (DNA): TGTGCCAGCAGCGCCCCAGGGGGCCGAGAGTACTTC.

This clonotype was found many times. The chain recombines TRBV5-1 with TRBJ2-5, with 12 bases fitting TRBD2. V lost 4 bases and J lost 2; bases outside the gene matches: 3. The germline V gene has CDR1 SGHRS and CDR2 YFSETQ. The CDR3 runs 15 residues. As DNA, the CDR3 is TGCGCCAGCAGCGATCTAGCGGGAGGGCAAGAGACCCAGTACTTC. It codes for CASSDLAGGQETQYF.

V is TRBV29-1 and J is TRBJ2-3, with 13 bases identical to TRBD2. The trim removed 4 bases at V and 11 bases at J, leaving 9 bases unmatched. The length of the CDR3 is 14 residues. The germline gives CDR1 SQVTM, CDR2 ANQGSEA. Written as DNA, the CDR3 is TGCAGCGTTGGGGGGACTAGCGGGAATCGGGAGCAGTATTTT. Protein product: CSVGGTSGNREQYF.

The chain links TRBV5-1 to TRBJ2-1; D ambiguous. The CDR3 consists of 15 residues. Germline CDR1 reads SGHRS; CDR2 reads YFSETQ. V was pared by 4 bases and J by 0 bases, with 11 bases between. CDR3 bases: TGCGCCAGCAGCACCCGGGCAGGCTCCTACAATGAGCAGTTCTTC. This translates into CASSTRAGSYNEQFF.

In this sample, this clonotype turned up many times. The genes are TRBV7-3 and TRBJ2-3; D possibly corresponds to TRBD2 (5 bases). This CDR3 contains 13 residues. The V end lost 5 bases, the J end lost 6 bases, and 12 bases lay between the germline ends. Germline lookup yields CDR1 SGHTA and CDR2 FQGTGA. The CDR3: CASSTWTSDTQYF. DNA for the CDR3: TGTGCCAGCAGCACCTGGACTTCTGATACGCAGTATTTT. Based on the CDR3 plus reference TRBV7-3 and TRBJ2-3, the full variable domain is GAGVSQTPSNKVTEKGKYVELRCDPISGHTALYWYRQSLGQGPEFLIYFQGTGAADDSGLPNDRFFAVRPEGSVSTLKIQRTERGDSAVYLCASSTWTSDTQYFGPGTRLTVL.

This clonotype has just one count. Because the CDR3 is missing its conserved closing phenylalanine or tryptophan, this is likely a read error. The rearrangement joins TRBV15 to TRBJ1-1; a weak D match, TRBD1 (5 bases). The CDR3 runs to 15 residues. V shed 0 bases and J shed 1 base, with 9 bases lying between them. Germline V gives CDR1 LNHNV, CDR2 YYDKDF (reference sequence). The CDR3 DNA reads TGTGCCACCAGCAGAGACAGGGTCGCGAACACTGAAGCTTTCCTT. Protein: CATSRDRVANTEAFL.

This clonotype occurred many times. The rearrangement uses TRBV28 and TRBJ2-2; 7 bases fit TRBD2. Germline lookup yields CDR1 MDHEN and CDR2 SYDVKM. This CDR3 has 14 amino acids. V was pared by 3 bases and J by 7 bases, with 5 bases of the junction left unmatched. This chain's CDR3 is CASSFAGAVGELFF. In DNA form, the CDR3 reads TGTGCCAGCAGTTTCGCGGGAGCGGTCGGGGAGCTGTTTTTT.

This clonotype has just a few counts. The chain carries TRBV7-9 and TRBJ2-2, with 7 bases aligning to TRBD1. V dropped 5 bases and J dropped 5; count of bases not matched to a gene: 8. The germline CDR1 and CDR2 sequences are SEHNR and FQNEAQ (reference sequence). The CDR3 length is 15 residues. CDR3 in DNA: TGTGCCAGCAGCCCGACAGGGCCGGGGACCGGGGAGCTGTTTTTT. Translated: CASSPTGPGTGELFF.

In this sample, this clonotype turned up many times. This sequence joins TRBV20-1 and TRBJ2-7, with 9 bases that match TRBD2. The CDR3 consists of 15 residues. V was clipped by 5 bases and J by 5 bases; unmatched bases: 13. Germline values: CDR1 DFQATT, CDR2 SNEGSKA (reference sequence). The DNA for the CDR3 is TGCAGTGCTCCCAATGCGGCGGGAGGGTCTGACGAGCAGTACTTC. Amino acids: CSAPNAAGGSDEQYF.

This clonotype was counted many times. The CDR3 loop reads CASKQDVTNEQFF. The CDR3 DNA reads as TGCGCCAGCAAACAGGATGTGACCAATGAGCAGTTCTTC. V is TRBV5-1 and J is TRBJ2-1, with D maybe TRBD1 (5 bases). Trimming took off 6 bases at V and 6 bases at J, with 13 bases between the two ends. This CDR3 has 13 amino acids. The germline CDR1 and CDR2 sequences are SGHRS and YFSETQ.